This T cell receptor (beta chain) was captured by sequencing in a study of identifying expanded T cells in peripheral blood. Per the germline V gene, CDR1 is SNHLY and CDR2 is FYNNEI. This CDR3 has 15 residues. With V trimmed by 10 bases and J by 6 bases, 15 bases remained unmatched. Sequencing used immunoSEQ multiplex PCR; TCRdb keeps in-frame clones, though not all of them. This table holds about 100,000 clones, roughly 86% found once. The sample was blood. The chain has TRBV2 and TRBJ2-4, with 7 bases aligning to TRBD1. This TCR came from a person aged 18-70 years in good health. The CDR3 DNA reads as TGTGCCAACAGGAGTGACCGGGACAGACTAAACATTCAGTACTTC. It translates to CANRSDRDRLNIQYF.